This TCR beta chain derives from a study of regulatory and conventional T cells in breast cancer (dated by TCRdb to between 2015 and 2017). This clonotype was counted between two and nine times. The target of this receptor is not known. It has no much larger one-base neighbor in the sample; base qualities were not kept. V is reduced by 1 base and J by 0 bases, leaving a spacing of 9 bases between them. CDR1 DFQATT and CDR2 SNEGSKA were looked up in the germline V gene (reference sequence). The CDR3 contains 14 residues, cysteine and phenylalanine counted. Here the CDR3 DNA is all that survives: 42 bases in frame from base 1. The method was PCR. Sequenced using an Illumina MiSeq. TCRdb trimmed the raw reads at Q25, called clones with MiXCR and kept productive beta chains. Rows are unified per CDR3 protein, each entry keeping the most common DNA and genes. This sample gives more than 15,000 distinct CDR3 sequences in total; 32% of them show up just once. Of the sample, 1.5% to 2% is held by the ten largest clones.

The sequencing input was conventional T cells from blood. The V and J segments used are TRBV20-1 and TRBJ1-1; no D gene call is confident. The TCR was taken from a female donor in good health. In nucleotide form, the sequence is TGCAGTGCTAGAGTCAGGCCTTTGAACACTGAAGCTTTCTTT. This gives the protein CSARVRPLNTEAFF.